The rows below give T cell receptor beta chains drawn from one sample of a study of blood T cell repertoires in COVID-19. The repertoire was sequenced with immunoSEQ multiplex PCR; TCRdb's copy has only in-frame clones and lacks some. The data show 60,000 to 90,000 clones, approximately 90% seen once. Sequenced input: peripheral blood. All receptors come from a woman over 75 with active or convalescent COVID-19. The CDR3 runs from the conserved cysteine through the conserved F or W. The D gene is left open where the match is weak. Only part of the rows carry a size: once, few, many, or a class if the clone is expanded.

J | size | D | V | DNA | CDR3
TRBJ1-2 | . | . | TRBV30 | TGTGCCCTGGGGCGGGGGGGCGGCTATGGCTACACCTTC | CALGRGGGYGYTF
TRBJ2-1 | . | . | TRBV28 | TGTGCCAGCACTCCCGGGGTCCATGAGCAGTTCTTC | CASTPGVHEQFF
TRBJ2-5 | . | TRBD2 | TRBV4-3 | TGCGCCAGCAGCCAGGGACTAGCGGGGGGGACGGAGACCCAGTACTTC | CASSQGLAGGTETQYF
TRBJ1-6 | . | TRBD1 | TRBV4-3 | TGCGCCAGCAGCCAAGGGGACAGGGTCAACTCACCCCTCCACTTT | CASSQGDRVNSPLHF
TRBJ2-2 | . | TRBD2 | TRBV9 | TGTGCCAGCAGCCCAATAGCGGGGAACGACCCCGGGGAGCTGTTTTTT | CASSPIAGNDPGELFF
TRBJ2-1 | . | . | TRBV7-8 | TGTGCCAGCAGCTCCCCCGTGGTCAGGGGTTATAGCTCCTACAATGAGCAGTTCTTC | CASSSPVVRGYSSYNEQFF
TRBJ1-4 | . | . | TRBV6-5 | TGTGCCAGCAGTTACTCTGGGCAGGGCCACGAGAAACTGTTTTTT | CASSYSGQGHEKLFF
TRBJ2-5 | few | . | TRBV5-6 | TGTGCCAGCAGCTCTTGGGGACTTCAAGAGACCCAGTACTTC | CASSSWGLQETQYF
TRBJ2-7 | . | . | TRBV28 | TGTGCCAGCAGTTTAATTCCCGGCGGCTCCTACGAGCAGTACTTC | CASSLIPGGSYEQYF
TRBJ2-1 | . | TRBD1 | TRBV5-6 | TGTGCCAGCAGCCATACAGACAGGGGGCCTTACAATGAGCAGTTCTTC | CASSHTDRGPYNEQFF
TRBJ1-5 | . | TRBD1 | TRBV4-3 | TGCGCCAGCAGCCAAGGGCAGGGGGCCAATCAGCCCCAGCATTTT | CASSQGQGANQPQHF
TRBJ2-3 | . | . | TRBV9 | TGTGCCACCTCAGGCGGGTCTACTAGCACAGATACGCAGTATTTT | CATSGGSTSTDTQYF
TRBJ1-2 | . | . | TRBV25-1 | TGTGCCAGCACCCCCCGAGGAGGCCATGGCTACACCTTC | CASTPRGGHGYTF
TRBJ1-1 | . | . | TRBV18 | TGTGCCAGCTCACTGGACAGTGGGAACACTGAAGCTTTCTTT | CASSLDSGNTEAFF
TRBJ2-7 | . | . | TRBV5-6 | TGTGCCAGCAGCTTGCCGGCTGGAGCGAGGTACGAGCAGTACTTC | CASSLPAGARYEQYF
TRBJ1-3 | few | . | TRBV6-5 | TGTGCCAGCAGTTACTCGGGTTCGGGCTCTGGAAACACCATATATTTT | CASSYSGSGSGNTIYF
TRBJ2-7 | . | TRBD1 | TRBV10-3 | TGTGCCATCAGAGGACAGGGCCTCTCCTACGAGCAGTACTTC | CAIRGQGLSYEQYF
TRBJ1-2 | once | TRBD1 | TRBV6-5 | TGTGCCAGCAGCTCACCGGGACAGGGCTATGGCTACACCTTC | CASSSPGQGYGYTF
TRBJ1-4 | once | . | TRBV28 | TGTGCCAGCAGCCGTTCCACGGGAGAAAAACTGTTTTTT | CASSRSTGEKLFF
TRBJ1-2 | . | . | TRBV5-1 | TGCGCCAGCAGCTTGGGGCTCCAGAACTATGGCTACACCTTC | CASSLGLQNYGYTF
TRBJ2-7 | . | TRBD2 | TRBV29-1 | TGCAGCGTTGGATATAGCGGGGGAACGTACTTC | CSVGYSGGTYF
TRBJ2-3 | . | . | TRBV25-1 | TGTGCCAGCAGGAGCGGGCCCACAGATACGCAGTATTTT | CASRSGPTDTQYF
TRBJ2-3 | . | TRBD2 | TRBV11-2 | TGTGCCAGCAGCACACTAGCGGGAAGGTCTGCAGATACGCAGTATTTT | CASSTLAGRSADTQYF
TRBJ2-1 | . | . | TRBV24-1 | TGTGCCACCGCGGGACTTACGAGCTCCTACAATGAGCAGTTCTTC | CATAGLTSSYNEQFF
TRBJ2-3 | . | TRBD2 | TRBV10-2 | TGCGCCACCTGTCCGGGGGGTTCCACAGATACGCAGTATTTT | CATCPGGSTDTQYF
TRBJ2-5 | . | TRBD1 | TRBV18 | TGTGCCAGCTCAGGGACAGTTCAAGAGACCCAGTACTTC | CASSGTVQETQYF
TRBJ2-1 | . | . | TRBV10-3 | TGTGCCATCAGTGAGACAGGCGCCGCATCCTACAATGAGCAGTTCTTC | CAISETGAASYNEQFF
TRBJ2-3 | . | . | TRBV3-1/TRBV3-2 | TGTGCCAGCAGCCAAGTTCTAGAACGGGCAGATACGCAGTATTTT | CASSQVLERADTQYF
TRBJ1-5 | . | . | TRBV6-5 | TGTGCCAGCAGTCTGACGGGGGTCAATCAGCCCCAGCATTTT | CASSLTGVNQPQHF
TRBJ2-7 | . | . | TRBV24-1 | TGTGCCACCAGTGAGGCAACCGAGCAGTACTTC | CATSEATEQYF
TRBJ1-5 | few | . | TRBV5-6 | TGTGCCAGCAGCTTGGCCGAAAGGGGCCGGCAGCCCCAGCATTTT | CASSLAERGRQPQHF